This passage covers 27 T cell receptor beta chains from one sample sequenced in a study of T cells in Graves' hyperthyroidism and ophthalmopathy. Using RNA transcripts as the source, TCR beta CDR3 regions were amplified. Researchers ran a first-round RT-PCR on the TCR CDR3 using the HTBI primer set. TCRdb re-analysed the multiplex PCR reads in MiXCR, keeping a single row per CDR3 protein. Of about 700,000 distinct CDR3 sequences in the sample, around 15% are singletons; the top ten hold 10%. Material: blood. These receptors were collected from a woman in her late teens or twenties with Graves' hyperthyroidism.

A single count supports this clonotype. Relative to the germline gene, one junction end is altered; a read error may explain this. The V and J genes are TRBV30 and TRBJ2-7, with TRBD1 matching 10 bases. The CDR3 length is 15 residues. In germline, CDR1 is GTSNPN, CDR2 SVGIG (reference sequence). This CDR3 reads CACSAPGQGFYEQYF. The CDR3 DNA reads TGTGCCTGCAGTGCACCGGGACAGGGGTTCTACGAGCAGTACTTC.

This clonotype came up many times. The V call is TRBV15, the J call TRBJ1-1, with D possibly TRBD1 on 6 matching bases. This CDR3 comprises 13 residues. V lost 5 bases, J lost 0 bases, and 7 bases lay in between. Germline CDR1 is LNHNV and CDR2 is YYDKDF (reference sequence). The CDR3 bases are TGTGCCACCAGCCAGGGGATGAACACTGAAGCTTTCTTT. Its protein is CATSQGMNTEAFF.

V is TRBV5-5 and J is TRBJ2-5; D is possibly TRBD1 or TRBD2 (6 bases each). This CDR3 is 15 amino acids long. Germline-derived CDR1 and CDR2 are SGHKS and YYEKEE (reference sequence). Deletions cut 4 bases from V and 7 bases from J, with 20 bases between. CDR3 nucleotides: TGTGCCAGCAGCCAACTTGGGGGGCACCGTGCGACCCAGTACTTC. It translates to CASSQLGGHRATQYF.

J is TRBJ2-2 and V is TRBV11-3; D is uncertain. V was shortened by 4 bases and J by 3 bases, with 9 bases between the two germline ends. Germline V gene lookup returns CDR1 SGHNT and CDR2 YENEEA. There are 14 residues in the CDR3. Written as DNA, the CDR3 is TGTGCCAGCAGCTCCACTTGGGACACCGGGGAGCTGTTTTTT. This encodes CASSSTWDTGELFF. The full variable domain, completed using reference TRBV11-3 and TRBJ2-2, is EAGVVQSPRYKIIEKKQPVAFWCNPISGHNTLYWYLQNLGQGPELLIRYENEEAVDDSQLPKDRFSAERLKGVDSTLKIQPAELGDSAVYLCASSSTWDTGELFFGEGSRLTVL.

As regards this clonotype: One end of the junction fails to match germline, which may point to a read error. The chain couples TRBV2 to TRBJ2-2; TRBD1 aligns across 7 bases. Germline lookup yields CDR1 SNHLY and CDR2 FYNNEI. The CDR3 consists of 13 residues. The CDR3 nucleotides read TGTGCCAGCATTCCACAGGGGACCGGGGAGCTGGTTTTT. Translation: CASIPQGTGELVF. Variable domain in full (rest from reference TRBV2 and TRBJ2-2): EPEVTQTPSHQVTQMGQEVILRCVPISNHLYFYWYRQILGQKVEFLVSFYNNEISEKSEIFDDQFSVERPDGSNFTLKIRSTKLEDSAMYFCASIPQGTGELVFGEGSRLTVL.

This clonotype has ten or more counts. The V and J genes are TRBV5-5 and TRBJ2-5; D is undetermined. The germline V gene has CDR1 SGHKS and CDR2 YYEKEE (reference sequence). Between the trimmed V and J ends, which lost 4 bases and 5 bases, there was a span of 9 bases. This CDR3 region has 12 residues. CDR3 sequence (DNA): TGTGCCAGCAGCGGGCCTTCGGAGACCCAGTACTTC. Protein sequence: CASSGPSETQYF.

As to this clonotype: The germline gene is not matched at one end of the junction; a read error may be the cause. The chain is built from TRBV28 and TRBJ2-1; 8 nucleotides align to TRBD2. This CDR3 contains 15 residues. Germline CDR1 MDHEN, CDR2 SYDVKM. The CDR3 sequence is CASSPSGGGYNKQFF. The CDR3 bases are TGTGCCAGCAGTCCCAGCGGGGGCGGGTACAATAAGCAGTTCTTC.

This clonotype was counted between two and nine times. The CDR3 nucleotides are TGTGCCTGGAGTGTACTGACCGCCGCCTATGAGACCCAGTACTTC. Its translation is CAWSVLTAAYETQYF. The chain uses TRBV30 and TRBJ2-5, with unresolved D. V was shortened by 0 bases and J by 5 bases, with 16 bases between the two germline ends. Germline V lookup: CDR1 GTSNPN, CDR2 SVGIG (reference sequence). This CDR3 comprises 15 residues.

V is TRBV7-2 and J is TRBJ2-1; D is ambiguous. The CDR3 has 14 residues. Trimming left V 2 bases short and J 9 bases short, with 14 bases between. CDR1 and CDR2 from the germline V gene are SGHTA and FQGNSA. CDR3 nucleotides: TGTGCCAGCAGCTTAAATTCCCCGCCGGGTGAGCAGTTCTTC. This codes for CASSLNSPPGEQFF.

In regard to this clonotype: One junction end does not reproduce the germline sequence, and a read error may be involved. The rearrangement uses TRBV11-2 and TRBJ2-7; 9 bases are a match to TRBD2. Germline assignment: CDR1 SGHAT and CDR2 FQNNGV. The CDR3 has 14 amino acids. The CDR3 reads CAGSLSSGADEQYF. In nucleotides, the CDR3 is TGTGCCGGCAGCTTGTCTAGCGGGGCGGATGAGCAGTACTTC.

This clonotype was observed a few times. CDR3 DNA: TGTGCCAGCAGCTCAGGGGGGCAGTATCAGCCCCAGCATTTT. Amino acids: CASSSGGQYQPQHF. V and J are TRBV7-2 and TRBJ1-5; 7 nucleotides match TRBD1. This CDR3 has 14 residues. Germline trimming cut 4 bases from V and 5 bases from J; bases unmatched to any gene: 5. The germline CDR1 and CDR2 sequences are SGHTA and FQGNSA.

As to this clonotype: A much larger clone sits a single nucleotide away, making a read error possible. The chain's CDR3 is CASSRIGQGGDTQYF. CDR3 nucleotide sequence: TGTGCCAGCAGCAGAATCGGACAGGGTGGAGATACGCAGTATTTT. This rearrangement joins TRBV7-9 to TRBJ2-3, with 8 bases aligning to TRBD1. Germline CDR1 SEHNR, CDR2 FQNEAQ (reference sequence). The CDR3 runs to 15 residues. V lost 5 bases to trimming and J lost 5 bases; unmatched junction nucleotides: 9. Filled out from reference TRBV7-9 and TRBJ2-3, the complete variable domain reads DTGVSQNPRHKITKRGQNVTFRCDPISEHNRLYWYRQTLGQGPEFLTYFQNEAQLEKSRLLSDRFSAERPKGSFSTLEIQRTEQGDSAMYLCASSRIGQGGDTQYFGPGTRLTVL.

The gene calls are TRBV29-1 and TRBJ2-1; the D gene is possibly TRBD2 (6 bases). V was cut by 6 bases and J by 9 bases, with 12 bases left in between. The CDR3 covers 11 residues. Germline CDR1 SQVTM, CDR2 ANQGSEA. The CDR3 sequence is CSVHLAPEQFF. CDR3 in DNA: TGCAGCGTCCACCTAGCGCCTGAGCAGTTCTTC.

This clonotype has a count of ten or more. The V call is TRBV12-3 or TRBV12-4, the J call TRBJ1-5; 7 bases align to TRBD1. The CDR3 consists of 16 residues. With 5 bases clipped from V and 1 base from J, the junction kept 8 bases outside the gene matches. The CDR3 nucleotides are TGTGCCAGCAGTCCCACGACAGGGATAAGCAATCAGCCCCAGCATTTT. Translating gives CASSPTTGISNQPQHF.

This clonotype came up a few times. This CDR3 is CASSVWEGDRAYEQYF. The DNA for the CDR3 is TGTGCCAGCAGCGTATGGGAGGGGGACCGAGCCTACGAGCAGTACTTC. This chain links TRBV9 with TRBJ2-7, with TRBD2 as a possible D gene (7 bases). This CDR3 comprises 16 residues. CDR1 and CDR2 (germline): SGDLS, YYNGEE. V was shortened by 1 base and J by 2 bases, with 16 bases between the two germline ends.

This clonotype showed up just a few times. V gene TRBV18 combines with J gene TRBJ2-3; 8 positions match TRBD2. This CDR3 has 17 residues. The V gene's germline CDR1 is KGHSH and CDR2 LQKENI. Trimming removed 0 bases from V and 1 base from J; junction bases left unmatched: 6. The DNA of the CDR3 is TGTGCCAGCTCACCACCGGTCGGCGGGGGGCGCACAGATACGCAGTATTTT. The encoded protein is CASSPPVGGGRTDTQYF.

This clonotype has just a few counts. This chain connects TRBV30 to TRBJ1-1; D unresolved. V lost 3 bases to trimming and J lost 3 bases, with 17 bases between them. CDR1 and CDR2 (germline): GTSNPN, SVGIG (reference sequence). The CDR3 spans 15 residues. CDR3 region: CAWSQLGRAYTEAFF. The CDR3 DNA is TGTGCCTGGAGCCAATTGGGGAGGGCTTACACTGAAGCTTTCTTT.

This clonotype came up many times. The chain is built from TRBV11-1 and TRBJ2-7; D not certain. The germline gives CDR1 SGHAT, CDR2 FQDESV (reference sequence). With 1 base removed from V and 5 bases from J, the gap between germline ends came to 15 bases. The CDR3 sequence is 15 residues long. This CDR3 is CASSLVGLPSDEQYF. The CDR3 coding sequence is TGTGCCAGCAGCTTAGTCGGGTTACCGAGCGACGAGCAGTACTTC.

This sequence joins TRBV5-1 and TRBJ2-3, with D possibly TRBD2 on 5 matching bases. V gave up 5 bases and J gave up 1 base, with 20 bases separating them. Germline-derived CDR1 and CDR2 are SGHRS and YFSETQ. The CDR3 sequence is 17 residues long. The CDR3 nucleotides read TGCGCCAGCAGATTAGCCGCGCTCAACGGGGGCACAGATACGCAGTATTTT. It specifies CASRLAALNGGTDTQYF.

The chain is built from TRBV12-3 or TRBV12-4 and TRBJ1-1, with 7 bases lining up with TRBD1. The CDR3 has 16 residues. J gave up 4 bases and V 4 bases, and 12 bases lay outside the gene matches. The CDR3 is CASSSRGGTEGTEAFF. As DNA, the CDR3 is TGTGCCAGCAGTTCCAGGGGGGGCACTGAGGGCACTGAAGCTTTCTTT.

This clonotype appeared many times. The chain recombines TRBV9 with TRBJ1-1, with 7 bases lining up with TRBD1. Looked up from germline, CDR1 is SGDLS and CDR2 is YYNGEE. The CDR3 runs to 17 residues. Losses at the gene ends were 3 bases for V and 0 bases for J; bases not matched to a gene: 11. The CDR3 DNA sequence: TGTGCCAGCAGCGCTGTGGTGACAGGGCCGTTGAACACTGAAGCTTTCTTT. This codes for CASSAVVTGPLNTEAFF.

This clonotype showed up many times. The chain has TRBV7-2 and TRBJ1-2, with 9 bases that match TRBD1. CDR1 SGHTA and CDR2 FQGNSA come from the germline V gene. With V trimmed by 5 bases and J by 8 bases, 6 bases remained unmatched. CDR3 length equals 13 residues. The DNA for the CDR3 is TGTGCCAGCAGCCCCTGGGACAGGGTCGGCTACACCTTC. Protein: CASSPWDRVGYTF.

This clonotype was detected many times. The genes are TRBV11-2 and TRBJ2-1, with 7 bases matching TRBD1. With 4 bases clipped from V and 4 bases from J, the junction kept 10 bases outside the gene matches. There are 16 residues in the CDR3. Germline V CDR1 and CDR2: SGHAT, FQNNGV. The CDR3 loop reads CASSSSQGVNYNEQFF. For the CDR3, the DNA is TGTGCCAGCAGCTCATCCCAGGGGGTAAATTACAATGAGCAGTTCTTC. The whole variable domain, remainder taken from reference TRBV11-2 and TRBJ2-1, is EAGVAQSPRYKIIEKRQSVAFWCNPISGHATLYWYQQILGQGPKLLIQFQNNGVVDDSQLPKDRFSAERLKGVDSTLKIQPAKLEDSAVYLCASSSSQGVNYNEQFFGPGTRLTVL.

A few counts support this clonotype. V and J are TRBV7-2 and TRBJ2-3; no firm D call. Germline V gene data show CDR1 as SGHTA and CDR2 as FQGNSA. Trimming removed 5 bases from V and 3 bases from J, with 9 bases in between. The CDR3 is 13 residues long. The CDR3 sequence: CASSVWITDTQYF. In DNA, the CDR3 is TGTGCCAGCAGCGTCTGGATAACAGATACGCAGTATTTT.

The rearrangement joins TRBV7-2 to TRBJ2-1, with 10 positions matching TRBD2. In germline, CDR1 is SGHTA, CDR2 FQGNSA. The CDR3 has 16 amino acids. J gave up 6 bases and V 0 bases, and 5 bases lay outside the gene matches. The CDR3 region is CASSLARSGRGNEQFF. DNA of the CDR3: TGTGCCAGCAGCTTAGCGAGGAGCGGGAGGGGCAATGAGCAGTTCTTC.

The count of this clonotype is one. V usage is TRBV4-3 and J usage is TRBJ1-5; D uncertain. The V gene lost 1 base and the J gene lost 0 bases, with 13 bases spanning the gap. The germline V gene encodes CDR1 LGHNA and CDR2 YSLEER. The CDR3 length is 17 residues. The CDR3 sequence: CASSQVMVTPSNQPQHF. In DNA form, the CDR3 reads TGCGCCAGCAGCCAAGTAATGGTGACACCTAGCAATCAGCCCCAGCATTTT.

V usage is TRBV12-3 or TRBV12-4 and J usage is TRBJ2-1; TRBD1 aligns across 9 bases. The V gene end was trimmed by 7 bases and the J gene end by 8 bases; junction bases not matched to a gene: 12. This CDR3 region has 15 residues. This chain's CDR3 is CASITGTGPVDEQFF. CDR3 in DNA: TGTGCCAGCATCACCGGGACAGGGCCGGTCGATGAGCAGTTCTTC.